This T cell receptor beta chain was obtained from a study of CD8+ T cells in alopecia areata. Findings and caveats of the study: Scalp clonality and expanded CD8+ clones among the top 100 showed significant decreases with tofacitinib. Scalp sample sequencing also detects resident alphabeta T cells of normal skin.

RNA extraction was followed by reverse transcription into cDNA, which acted as the sequencing template. Generated by immunoSEQ multiplex PCR, the TCRdb table keeps only in-frame clones and is missing some. The repertoire holds 4,400 or so clones, with approximately 89% as singletons. As for treatment: oral pan-JAK inhibitor, 5-10 mg twice daily. Patients with alopecia areata provided lesional scalp punch biopsies as well as peripheral blood. J was trimmed by 0 bases and V by 6 bases; bases with no gene match: 10. Germline CDR1 and CDR2: SNHLY and FYNNEI. The CDR3 length is 17 residues. Of note for this clone: Its specificity is unknown.

This sequence joins TRBV2 and TRBJ1-5; 8 positions agree with TRBD1. The sequence was obtained from a human donor with alopecia areata. Here the sequenced sample was skin, taken at week 4, from a patient treated with tofacitinib. CDR3 protein: CASRKRTGQVSNQPQHF. For the CDR3, the DNA is TGTGCCAGCAGAAAACGGACAGGGCAGGTTAGCAATCAGCCCCAGCATTTT. The whole variable domain, filled in from reference TRBV2 and TRBJ1-5, reads EPEVTQTPSHQVTQMGQEVILRCVPISNHLYFYWYRQILGQKVEFLVSFYNNEISEKSEIFDDQFSVERPDGSNFTLKIRSTKLEDSAMYFCASRKRTGQVSNQPQHFGDGTRLSIL.